This T cell receptor beta chain derives from a study of T cell repertoires in cytomegalovirus infection. Looking at the study overall: Based on public TCR beta signatures, there were indications of CMV infection and of a matching HLA type.

As to this clonotype: Its antigen is unidentified.

TCRdb reprocessed the reads via MiXCR and lists one record per CDR3 protein. The data hold 750,000 to 900,000 distinct CDR3 sequences, with almost 30% observed a single time. Study-level findings and limits: HLA-C-restricted CMV clonotypes gave the most frequent clonotype in two of eight donors.

The CDR3 is made up of 14 amino acids. V lost 1 base and J 6 bases, leaving 9 bases between the germline ends. Germline CDR1 and CDR2: MNHEY and SVGAGI. The V and J genes are TRBV6-5 and TRBJ2-2; D remains ambiguous. The origin of this receptor is a human donor in good health (CMV status not recorded). Some clones in this sample may be carry-over from other donors' samples. The sample consisted of cultured CD8+ T cells from PBMCs, taken from culture after CMV antigen stimulation. The CDR3 spells CASSYYSTAGELFF. The CDR3 coding sequence is TGTGCCAGCAGTTACTACTCGACTGCCGGGGAGCTGTTTTTT.